This section outlines one TCR beta chain sequence together with its context. The antigen is unknown. This table comes from immunoSEQ multiplex PCR, and its TCRdb copy is limited to in-frame clones, with some not included. In the table there are more than 300,000 clones, approximately 80% of which are singletons. Germline V gives CDR1 MDHEN, CDR2 SYDVKM. Trimming cost V 5 bases and J 5 bases; bases outside gene matches: 6. The CDR3 runs 14 residues. The data were taken from a study of cytotoxic CD8 clonotypes in ibrutinib-treated CLL. General study points: An increase in clonality occurred at ibrutinib response, followed by a return toward baseline at progression. In comparison with age-matched healthy donors, baseline clonality was higher and tracked circulating CD8+ T-cell counts.

The chain couples TRBV28 to TRBJ2-5; 9 bases fit TRBD1. Sequenced here: PBMCs, sampled before ibrutinib treatment. This clonotype was obtained from a human donor with chronic lymphocytic leukemia. CDR3 DNA sequence: TGTGCCAGCAGTGGGACAGGGCATTTGGAGACCCAGTACTTC. It translates to CASSGTGHLETQYF. Full variable domain (remainder filled in from reference TRBV28 and TRBJ2-5): DVKVTQSSRYLVKRTGEKVFLECVQDMDHENMFWYRQDPGLGLRLIYFSYDVKMKEKGDIPEGYSVSREKKERFSLILESASTNQTSMYLCASSGTGHLETQYFGPGTRLLVL.